One and the same sample provided the 12 T cell receptor beta chains below, sequenced in a study of blood T cell repertoires in COVID-19. TCRdb's copy holds only in-frame clones and misses some; the assay was immunoSEQ multiplex PCR. The data show over 60,000 clones, roughly 87% seen once. The specimen sequenced was peripheral blood. The source is a man aged 50-59 years with COVID-19, enrolled during active disease.

The chain recombines TRBV19 with TRBJ1-2; the D gene is possibly TRBD1 (5 bases). CDR3 size: 15 residues. Germline lookup yields CDR1 LNHDA and CDR2 SQIVND (reference sequence). Between the trimmed V and J ends, which lost 5 bases and 0 bases, there was a span of 13 bases. This chain's CDR3 is CASSPQGIANYGYTF. For the CDR3, the DNA is TGTGCCAGTAGTCCCCAGGGTATAGCTAACTATGGCTACACCTTC.

The chain joins TRBV29-1 to TRBJ1-5; D perhaps matches TRBD1 (6 bases). Germline V gives CDR1 SQVTM, CDR2 ANQGSEA. V was clipped by 0 bases and J by 2 bases, with 11 bases between them. This CDR3 comprises 15 residues. The CDR3 bases are TGCAGCGTTGAAGAAGGGGGGGGAGGCAATCAGCCCCAGCATTTT. Its protein is CSVEEGGGGNQPQHF.

The chain recombines TRBV2 with TRBJ2-3, with D hard to call. Germline lookup yields CDR1 SNHLY and CDR2 FYNNEI. The CDR3 is 12 residues long. The germline V and J ends were trimmed by 2 bases and 5 bases, with 5 bases remaining between them. The CDR3 bases are TGTGCCAGCAGTGAACTAGGAGATACGCAGTATTTT. Translating gives CASSELGDTQYF.

The chain combines TRBV4-2 with TRBJ2-7, with D possibly matching TRBD1 (6 bases). The germline CDR1 and CDR2 sequences are LGHNA and YNFKEQ. Trimming removed 0 bases from V and 12 bases from J, with 15 bases in between. This CDR3 has 13 residues. CDR3 in DNA: TGTGCCAGCAGCCAAGATGTAAGCCGGGACACGTACTTC. This translates into CASSQDVSRDTYF.

This clone has just one count. V gene TRBV29-1 combines with J gene TRBJ2-6, with a possible D match to TRBD1 (6 bases). Germline CDR1 reads SQVTM; CDR2 reads ANQGSEA. The CDR3 covers 13 residues. The V end was cut by 5 bases, the J end by 12 bases, with 17 bases between. The CDR3 is CSVRDTGGSVLTF. The DNA of the CDR3 is TGCAGCGTTCGGGACACAGGAGGTAGCGTCCTGACTTTC.

For this clone: This sample also contains other DNA sequences that code for the same CDR3. The chain carries TRBV9 and TRBJ1-3, with D unclear. CDR3 length: 14 residues. V shed 2 bases and J shed 0 bases, with 6 bases lying between them. The germline gives CDR1 SGDLS, CDR2 YYNGEE. The CDR3 DNA is TGTGCCAGCAGCGTGGGGAGCTCTGGAAACACCATATATTTT. This translates into CASSVGSSGNTIYF. The full variable domain, in which reference TRBV9 and TRBJ1-3 provide the parts outside the CDR3, is DSGVTQTPKHLITATGQRVTLRCSPRSGDLSVYWYQQSLDQGLQFLIQYYNGEERAKGNILERFSAQQFPDLHSELNLSSLELGDSALYFCASSVGSSGNTIYFGEGSWLTVV.

This sequence joins TRBV24-1 and TRBJ2-1; 13 bases agree with TRBD2. The germline V gene encodes CDR1 KGHDR and CDR2 SFDVKD. V lost 3 bases to trimming and J lost 9 bases; unmatched junction nucleotides: 7. CDR3 length equals 16 residues. Here the CDR3 DNA reads TGTGCCACCAGTGATCTGACTAGCGGGAGGTTTGGTGAGCAGTTCTTC. This translates into CATSDLTSGRFGEQFF.

The chain recombines TRBV19 with TRBJ1-2; a possible D gene is TRBD1 (6 bases). Germline values: CDR1 LNHDA, CDR2 SQIVND (reference sequence). The CDR3 covers 15 residues. V was pared by 6 bases and J by 0 bases, with 14 bases between. The CDR3: CASRLDRQPNYGYTF. CDR3 bases: TGTGCCAGTAGGCTCGACAGGCAGCCTAACTATGGCTACACCTTC.

This clone has only a few counts. This chain joins TRBV3-1 (or the pseudogene TRBV3-2) and TRBJ2-7; D uncertain. Trimming took 5 bases from V and 3 from J, leaving 5 bases between them. This CDR3 spans 11 amino acids. Germline V CDR1 and CDR2: LGHDT, YNNKEL (reference sequence). This CDR3 is CASSSYYEQYF. Here the CDR3 DNA reads TGTGCCAGCAGCTCGTACTACGAGCAGTACTTC.

The chain combines TRBV20-1 with TRBJ2-1, with TRBD1 as a possible D gene (7 bases). V was pared by 6 bases and J by 9 bases, with 12 bases between. This CDR3 spans 11 amino acids. Germline CDR1 reads DFQATT; CDR2 reads SNEGSKA (reference sequence). The CDR3 spells CSAPQGGEQFF. Here the CDR3 DNA reads TGCAGTGCCCCCCAGGGGGGTGAGCAGTTCTTC.

The rearrangement uses TRBV4-2 and TRBJ1-1, with no clear D. CDR3 length: 15 residues. V was trimmed by 0 bases and J by 4 bases, leaving 12 bases between them. From germline, CDR1 is LGHNA and CDR2 YNFKEQ. The CDR3 bases are TGTGCCAGCAGCCAAGAACCATCGAGGAGCACTGAAGCTTTCTTT. Its translation is CASSQEPSRSTEAFF.

The rearrangement uses TRBV5-4 and TRBJ1-2; possible D gene TRBD1, 6 bases. The germline V and J ends were trimmed by 4 bases and 0 bases, with 13 bases remaining between them. The CDR3 is 15 residues long. Germline lookup yields CDR1 SGHNT and CDR2 YYREEE (reference sequence). The CDR3 here is CASSPRTVPNYGYTF. DNA for the CDR3: TGTGCCAGCAGCCCGCGGACAGTGCCTAACTATGGCTACACCTTC.